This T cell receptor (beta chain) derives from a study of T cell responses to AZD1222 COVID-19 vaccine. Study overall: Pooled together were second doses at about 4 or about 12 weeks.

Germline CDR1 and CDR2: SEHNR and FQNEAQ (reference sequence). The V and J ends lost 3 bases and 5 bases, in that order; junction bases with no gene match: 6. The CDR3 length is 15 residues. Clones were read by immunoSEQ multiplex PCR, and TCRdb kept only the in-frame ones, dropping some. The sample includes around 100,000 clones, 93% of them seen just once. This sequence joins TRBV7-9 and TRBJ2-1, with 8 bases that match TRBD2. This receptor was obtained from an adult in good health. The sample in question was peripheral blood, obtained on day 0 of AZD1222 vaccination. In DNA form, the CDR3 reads TGTGCCAGCAGCTTGGCTAGCGGGCTAAACAATGAGCAGTTCTTC. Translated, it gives CASSLASGLNNEQFF.